This T cell receptor beta chain emerged from a study of CD8 T cells in ankylosing spondylitis (dated by TCRdb to about 2017). The study in broad terms: The study set out to find disease-linked TCR variants by profiling T cell receptor beta repertoires in ankylosing spondylitis patients and healthy donors. The full study cohort comprised 25 or so ankylosing spondylitis patients and some 100 healthy donors. Samples of peripheral blood were taken, and for ankylosing spondylitis patients, synovial fluid was collected as well.

About this clonotype: There is no known antigen for this receptor. No much larger clonotype is one base removed from it; base qualities were not supplied.

Sequences GTSNPN (CDR1) and SVGIG (CDR2) are obtained from the germline V gene (reference sequence). Trimming takes 3 bases from V and 10 bases from J, and the germline ends sit 21 bases apart. From the cysteine through the phenylalanine, the CDR3 covers 14 amino acids. The DNA shown is the 42-base CDR3, in frame from base 1. For sequencing, an Illumina HiSeq 2500 was employed. TCR beta libraries were prepared by quantitative 5'-RACE with molecular barcodes. Turning to the authors' computational methods: Disease-linked TCR variants were identified with a new computational method built on a probabilistic model of VDJ rearrangement. In-frame beta chains were kept once TCRdb had trimmed the public reads at Q25 with fastp and called clones with MiXCR. Rows with a matching CDR3 protein are joined into one entry that keeps the most common DNA and genes. The V and J calls, along with clone size, are taken from TCRdb and not from the paper's own processing. This sample holds 200,000 or so distinct CDR3 sequences; over 15% were observed only once. Jointly, the top ten make up 4.3% of the sample.

The investigation overall reported the following: In peripheral blood, the disease-linked clones were found at relatively low frequencies and had a CD8+ phenotype. Significant enrichment of the disease-linked clones was reported in matched synovial fluid samples from ankylosing spondylitis patients. Blood from ankylosing spondylitis patients appeared to be characterized by a TCR beta motif made up of under ten highly homologous amino acid variants. Some motif variants were previously reported in synovial fluid and blood of reactive arthritis patients, suggesting common disease-initiation mechanisms.

Specimen: blood, either unsorted or a sorted T cell fraction (not recorded which). The clonotype was recovered from a male donor between 5 and 29 years old with ankylosing spondylitis or in good health (not recorded which). Donor details come from another sample of the same person, matched by shared clones. The sequence is built from TRBV30 and TRBJ2-5, with TRBD2 as a weak D call on 5 bases. The CDR3 reads CAWSRNTGAEDQYF. The base sequence is TGTGCCTGGAGCCGTAACACCGGCGCGGAGGACCAGTACTTC. Beyond the CDR3, the reference TRBV30 and TRBJ2-5 genes provide the residues; the full variable domain reads: SQTIHQWPATLVQPVGSPLSLECTVEGTSNPNLYWYRQAAGRGLQLLFYSVGIGQISSEVPQNLSASRPQDRQFILSSKKLLLSDSGFYLCAWSRNTGAEDQYFGPGTRLLVL.